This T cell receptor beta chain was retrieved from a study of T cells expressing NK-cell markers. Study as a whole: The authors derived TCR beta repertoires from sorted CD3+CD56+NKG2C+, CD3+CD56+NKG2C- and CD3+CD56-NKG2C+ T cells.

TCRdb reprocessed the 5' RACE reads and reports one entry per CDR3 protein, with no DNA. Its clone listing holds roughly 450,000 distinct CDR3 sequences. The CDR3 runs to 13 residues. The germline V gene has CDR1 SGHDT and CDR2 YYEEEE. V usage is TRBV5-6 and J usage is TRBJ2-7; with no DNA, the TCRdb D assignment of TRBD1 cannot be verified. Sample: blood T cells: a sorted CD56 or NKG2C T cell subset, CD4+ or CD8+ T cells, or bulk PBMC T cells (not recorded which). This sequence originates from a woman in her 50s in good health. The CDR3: CASSLRGTYEQYF.